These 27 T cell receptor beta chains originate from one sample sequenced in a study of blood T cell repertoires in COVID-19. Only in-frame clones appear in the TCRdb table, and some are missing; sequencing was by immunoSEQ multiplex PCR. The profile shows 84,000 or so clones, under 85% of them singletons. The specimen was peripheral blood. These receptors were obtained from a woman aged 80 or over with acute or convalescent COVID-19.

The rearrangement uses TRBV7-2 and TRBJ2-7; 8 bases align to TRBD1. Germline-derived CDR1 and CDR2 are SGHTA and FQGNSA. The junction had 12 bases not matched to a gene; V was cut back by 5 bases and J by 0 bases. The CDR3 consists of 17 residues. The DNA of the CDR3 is TGTGCCAGCAGCCGCGACAGGGGTTCATACTCCTCCTACGAGCAGTACTTC. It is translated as CASSRDRGSYSSYEQYF. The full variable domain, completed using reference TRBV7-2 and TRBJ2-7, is GAGVSQSPSNKVTEKGKDVELRCDPISGHTALYWYRQSLGQGLEFLIYFQGNSAPDKSGLPSDRFSAERTGGSVSTLTIQRTQQEDSAVYLCASSRDRGSYSSYEQYFGPGTRLTVT.

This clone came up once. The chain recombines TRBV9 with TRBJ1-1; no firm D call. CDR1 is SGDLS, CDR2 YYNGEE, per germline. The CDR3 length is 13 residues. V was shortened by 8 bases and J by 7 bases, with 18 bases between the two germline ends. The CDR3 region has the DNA TGTGCCAGTTCTCGACAAATTTTTGATGAAGCTTTCTTT. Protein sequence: CASSRQIFDEAFF.

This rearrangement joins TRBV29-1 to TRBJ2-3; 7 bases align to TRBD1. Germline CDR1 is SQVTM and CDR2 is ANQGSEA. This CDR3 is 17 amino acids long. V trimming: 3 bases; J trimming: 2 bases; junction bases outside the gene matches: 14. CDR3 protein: CSVEPTGLESTTDTQYF. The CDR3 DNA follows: TGCAGCGTTGAGCCGACAGGGTTGGAGTCTACCACAGATACGCAGTATTTT.

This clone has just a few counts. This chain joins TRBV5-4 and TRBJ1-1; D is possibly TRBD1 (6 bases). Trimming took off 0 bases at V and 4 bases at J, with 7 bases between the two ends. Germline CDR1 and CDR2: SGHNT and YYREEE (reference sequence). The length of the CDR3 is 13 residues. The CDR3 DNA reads TGTGCCAGCAGCTTGGGAGGGGGCACTGAAGCTTTCTTT. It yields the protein CASSLGGGTEAFF.

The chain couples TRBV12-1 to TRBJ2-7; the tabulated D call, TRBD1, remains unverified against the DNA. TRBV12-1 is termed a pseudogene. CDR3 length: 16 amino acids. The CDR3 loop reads CASSFIRDRGSYEQYF. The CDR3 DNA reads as TGTGCCAGCAGCTTTATCAGGGACAGGGGCTCCTACGAGCAGTACTTC.

CDR3 amino acids: CASMGTLAGVYNEQFF. The DNA of the CDR3 is TGTGCCAGCATGGGAACCCTAGCGGGTGTTTACAATGAGCAGTTCTTC. This chain connects TRBV2 to TRBJ2-1; 8 bases are a match to TRBD2. CDR1 SNHLY and CDR2 FYNNEI come from the germline V gene. CDR3 length: 16 residues. The J segment lost 4 bases and the V segment lost 7 bases, leaving 12 bases of the junction unmatched.

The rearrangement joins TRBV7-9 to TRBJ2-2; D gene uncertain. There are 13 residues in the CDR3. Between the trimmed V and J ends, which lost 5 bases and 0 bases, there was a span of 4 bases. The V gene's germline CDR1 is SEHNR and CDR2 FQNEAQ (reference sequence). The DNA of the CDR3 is TGTGCCAGCAGCCCCGCGAACACCGGGGAGCTGTTTTTT. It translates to CASSPANTGELFF.

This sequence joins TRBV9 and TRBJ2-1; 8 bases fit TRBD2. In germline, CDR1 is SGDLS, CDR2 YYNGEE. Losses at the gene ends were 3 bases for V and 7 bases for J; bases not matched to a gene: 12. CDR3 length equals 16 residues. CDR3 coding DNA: TGTGCCAGCAGCGCCGGGGGGGCAGAGTCGCTTAATGAGCAGTTCTTC. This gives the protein CASSAGGAESLNEQFF.

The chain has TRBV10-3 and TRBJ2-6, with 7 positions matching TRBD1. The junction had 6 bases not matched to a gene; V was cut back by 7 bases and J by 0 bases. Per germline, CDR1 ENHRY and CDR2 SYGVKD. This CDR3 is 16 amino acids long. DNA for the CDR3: TGTGCCATCAACGACAGGGCCAGCTCTGGGGCCAACGTCCTGACTTTC. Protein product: CAINDRASSGANVLTF.

This CDR3 reads CASSRGQGIEKLFF. CDR3 nucleotides: TGCGCCAGCAGCCGCGGACAGGGTATAGAAAAACTGTTTTTT. V usage is TRBV4-1 and J usage is TRBJ1-4; 8 nucleotides match TRBD1. Germline trimming cut 4 bases from V and 8 bases from J; bases unmatched to any gene: 6. CDR3 size: 14 residues. The germline V gene encodes CDR1 MGHRA and CDR2 YSYEKL.

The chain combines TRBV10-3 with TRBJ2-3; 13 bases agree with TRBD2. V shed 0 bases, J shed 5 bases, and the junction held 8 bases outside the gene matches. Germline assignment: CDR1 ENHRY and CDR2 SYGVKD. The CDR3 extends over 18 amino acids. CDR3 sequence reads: CAISESGGLAGDRDTQYF. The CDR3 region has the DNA TGTGCCATCAGTGAGTCAGGCGGACTAGCGGGAGATAGAGATACGCAGTATTTT.

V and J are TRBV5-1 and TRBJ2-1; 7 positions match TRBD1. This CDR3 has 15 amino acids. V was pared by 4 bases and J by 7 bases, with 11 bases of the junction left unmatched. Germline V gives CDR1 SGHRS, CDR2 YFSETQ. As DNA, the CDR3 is TGCGCCAGCAGCCACGGACAGGCTCCGTGGAATGAGCAGTTCTTC. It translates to CASSHGQAPWNEQFF.

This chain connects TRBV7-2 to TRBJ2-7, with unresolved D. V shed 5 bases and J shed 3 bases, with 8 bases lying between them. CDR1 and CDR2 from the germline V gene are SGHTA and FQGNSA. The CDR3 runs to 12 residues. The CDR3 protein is CASSRISYEQYF. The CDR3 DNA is TGTGCCAGCAGCCGAATCAGCTACGAGCAGTACTTC.

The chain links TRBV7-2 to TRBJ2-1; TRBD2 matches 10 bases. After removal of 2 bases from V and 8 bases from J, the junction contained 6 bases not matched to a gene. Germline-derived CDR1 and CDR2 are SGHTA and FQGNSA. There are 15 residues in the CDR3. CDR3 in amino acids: CASSLTSGIWDEQFF. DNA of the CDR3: TGTGCCAGCAGCTTAACTAGCGGGATCTGGGATGAGCAGTTCTTC.

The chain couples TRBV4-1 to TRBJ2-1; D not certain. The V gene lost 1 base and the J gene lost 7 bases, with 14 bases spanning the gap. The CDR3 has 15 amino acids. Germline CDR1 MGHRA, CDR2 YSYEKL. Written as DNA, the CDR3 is TGCGCCAGCAGCCAAGTGGGCCGCCTGCGAAATGAGCAGTTCTTC. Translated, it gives CASSQVGRLRNEQFF.

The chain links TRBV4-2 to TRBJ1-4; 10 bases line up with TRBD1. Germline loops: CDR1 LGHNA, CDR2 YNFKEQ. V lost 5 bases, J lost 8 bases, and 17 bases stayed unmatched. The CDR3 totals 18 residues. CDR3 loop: CASSLMTGGANLLEKLFF. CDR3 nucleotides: TGTGCCAGCAGCTTGATGACAGGGGGCGCAAACTTATTAGAAAAACTGTTTTTT.

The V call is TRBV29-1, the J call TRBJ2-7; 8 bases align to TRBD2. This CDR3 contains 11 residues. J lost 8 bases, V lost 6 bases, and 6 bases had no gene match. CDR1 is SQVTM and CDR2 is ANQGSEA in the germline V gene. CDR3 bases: TGCAGCGTCGGACTAGCCTTCAAGCAGTACTTC. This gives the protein CSVGLAFKQYF.

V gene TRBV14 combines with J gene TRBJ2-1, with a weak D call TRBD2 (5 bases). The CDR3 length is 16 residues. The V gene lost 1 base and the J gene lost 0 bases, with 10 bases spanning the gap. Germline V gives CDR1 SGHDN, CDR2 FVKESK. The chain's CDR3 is CASSQGPGSSYNEQFF. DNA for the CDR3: TGTGCCAGCAGCCAAGGTCCGGGGAGCTCCTACAATGAGCAGTTCTTC.

The CDR3 reads CASSPQSSGVTDTQYF. The CDR3 nucleotides are TGTGCCAGCTCACCACAATCTAGCGGGGTCACAGATACGCAGTATTTT. The chain has TRBV18 and TRBJ2-3; 9 bases align to TRBD2. This CDR3 comprises 16 residues. Trimming cost V 1 base and J 2 bases; bases outside gene matches: 4. The V gene's germline CDR1 is KGHSH and CDR2 LQKENI.

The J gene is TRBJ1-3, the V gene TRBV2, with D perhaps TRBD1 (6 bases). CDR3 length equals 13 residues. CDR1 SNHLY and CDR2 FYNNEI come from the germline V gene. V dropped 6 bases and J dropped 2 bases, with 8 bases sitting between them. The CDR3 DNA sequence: TGTGCCAGCAGGAACAGGGCTGGAAACACCATATATTTT. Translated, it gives CASRNRAGNTIYF.

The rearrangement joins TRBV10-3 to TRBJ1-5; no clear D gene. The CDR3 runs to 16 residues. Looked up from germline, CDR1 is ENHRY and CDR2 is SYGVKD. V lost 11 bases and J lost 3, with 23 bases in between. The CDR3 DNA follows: TGTGCCCCATCAGTAAGCGTGTCGGAAGACAATCAGCCCCAGCATTTT. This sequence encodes CAPSVSVSEDNQPQHF.

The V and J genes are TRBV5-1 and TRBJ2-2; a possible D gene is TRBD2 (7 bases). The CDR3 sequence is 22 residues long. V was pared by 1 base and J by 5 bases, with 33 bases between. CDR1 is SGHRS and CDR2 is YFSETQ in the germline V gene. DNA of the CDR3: TGCGCCAGCAGCTTGAACCCCCGGACCGGGGCGGGGGCGGGAGCGAGTACCGGGGAGCTGTTTTTT. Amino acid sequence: CASSLNPRTGAGAGASTGELFF.

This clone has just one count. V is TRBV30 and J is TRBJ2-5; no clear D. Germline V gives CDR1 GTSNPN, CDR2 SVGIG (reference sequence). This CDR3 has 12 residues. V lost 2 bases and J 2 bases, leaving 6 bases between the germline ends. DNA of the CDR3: TGTGCCTGGAGTACATATCAAGAGACCCAGTACTTC. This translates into CAWSTYQETQYF.

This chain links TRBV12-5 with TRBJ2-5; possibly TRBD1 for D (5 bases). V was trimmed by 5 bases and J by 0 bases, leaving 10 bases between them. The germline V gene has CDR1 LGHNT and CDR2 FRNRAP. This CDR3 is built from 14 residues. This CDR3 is CASGPYRNQETQYF. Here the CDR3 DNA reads TGTGCTAGTGGTCCTTACAGGAACCAAGAGACCCAGTACTTC.

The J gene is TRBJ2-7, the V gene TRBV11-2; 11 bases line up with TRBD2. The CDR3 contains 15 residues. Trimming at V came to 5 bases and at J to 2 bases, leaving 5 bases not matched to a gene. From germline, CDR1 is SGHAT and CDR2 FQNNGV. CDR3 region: CASSQTSGSPYEQYF. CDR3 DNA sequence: TGTGCCAGCAGCCAAACTAGCGGGAGCCCCTACGAGCAGTACTTC.

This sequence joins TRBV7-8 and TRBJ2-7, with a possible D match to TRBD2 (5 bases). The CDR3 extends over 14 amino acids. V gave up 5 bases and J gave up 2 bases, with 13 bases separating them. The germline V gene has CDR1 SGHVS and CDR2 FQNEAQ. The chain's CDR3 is CASSPEASTYEQYF. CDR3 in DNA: TGTGCCAGCAGCCCGGAGGCCAGTACCTACGAGCAGTACTTC.

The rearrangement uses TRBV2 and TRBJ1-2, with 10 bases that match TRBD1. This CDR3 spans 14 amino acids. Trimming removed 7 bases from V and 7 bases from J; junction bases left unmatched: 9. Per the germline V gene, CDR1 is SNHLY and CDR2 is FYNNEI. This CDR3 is CASMMGQGSGGYTF. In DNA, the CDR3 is TGTGCCAGCATGATGGGACAGGGGTCGGGTGGCTACACCTTC.